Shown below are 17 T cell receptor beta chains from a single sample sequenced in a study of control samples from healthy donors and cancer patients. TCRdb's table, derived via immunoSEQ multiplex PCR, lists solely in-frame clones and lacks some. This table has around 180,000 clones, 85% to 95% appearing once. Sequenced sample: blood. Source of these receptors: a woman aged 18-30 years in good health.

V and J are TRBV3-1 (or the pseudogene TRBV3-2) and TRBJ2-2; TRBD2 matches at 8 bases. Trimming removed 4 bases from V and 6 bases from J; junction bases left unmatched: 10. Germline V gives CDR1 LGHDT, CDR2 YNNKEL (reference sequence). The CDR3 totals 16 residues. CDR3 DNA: TGTGCCAGCAGCCGTCGGGGGGGGAGGGCCCCCGGGGAGCTGTTTTTT. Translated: CASSRRGGRAPGELFF.

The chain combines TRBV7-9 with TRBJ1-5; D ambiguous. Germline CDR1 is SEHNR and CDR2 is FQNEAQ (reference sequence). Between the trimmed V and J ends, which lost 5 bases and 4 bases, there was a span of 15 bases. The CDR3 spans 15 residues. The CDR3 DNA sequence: TGTGCCAGCAGCGCCTCCGGGAGCTCGAATCAGCCCCAGCATTTT. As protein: CASSASGSSNQPQHF.

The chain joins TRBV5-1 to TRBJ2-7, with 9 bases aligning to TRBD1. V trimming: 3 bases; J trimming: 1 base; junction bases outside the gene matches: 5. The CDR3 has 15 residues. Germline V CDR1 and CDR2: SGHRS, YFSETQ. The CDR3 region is CASSSLGQGSYEQYF. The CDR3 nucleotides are TGCGCCAGCAGCTCCTTGGGACAGGGTTCCTACGAGCAGTACTTC.

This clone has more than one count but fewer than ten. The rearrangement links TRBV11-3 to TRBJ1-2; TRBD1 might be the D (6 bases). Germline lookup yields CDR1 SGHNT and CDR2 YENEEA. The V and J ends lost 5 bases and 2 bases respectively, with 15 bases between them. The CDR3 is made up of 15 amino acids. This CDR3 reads CASSPAGAPNYGYTF. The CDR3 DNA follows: TGTGCCAGCAGCCCTGCGGGGGCCCCAAACTATGGCTACACCTTC.

CDR3 loop: CASSDGQADQPQHF. The CDR3 coding sequence is TGCGCCAGCAGTGACGGACAGGCGGATCAGCCCCAGCATTTT. J is TRBJ1-5 and V is TRBV10-2, with 7 bases identical to TRBD1. CDR3 length: 14 amino acids. Germline V gene data show CDR1 as WSHSY and CDR2 as SAAADI. Germline trimming cut 3 bases from V and 5 bases from J; bases unmatched to any gene: 4.

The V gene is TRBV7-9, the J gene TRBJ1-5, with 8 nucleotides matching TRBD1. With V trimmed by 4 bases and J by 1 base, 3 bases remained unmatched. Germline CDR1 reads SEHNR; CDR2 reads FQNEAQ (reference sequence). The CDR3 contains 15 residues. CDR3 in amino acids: CASSSDRESNQPQHF. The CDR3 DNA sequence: TGTGCCAGCAGCTCGGACAGGGAAAGCAATCAGCCCCAGCATTTT.

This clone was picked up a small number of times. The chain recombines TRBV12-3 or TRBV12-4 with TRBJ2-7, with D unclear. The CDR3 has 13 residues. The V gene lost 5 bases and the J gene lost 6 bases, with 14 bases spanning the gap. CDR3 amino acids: CASSPGWATEQYF. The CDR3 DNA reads TGTGCCAGCAGTCCTGGATGGGCGACCGAGCAGTACTTC.

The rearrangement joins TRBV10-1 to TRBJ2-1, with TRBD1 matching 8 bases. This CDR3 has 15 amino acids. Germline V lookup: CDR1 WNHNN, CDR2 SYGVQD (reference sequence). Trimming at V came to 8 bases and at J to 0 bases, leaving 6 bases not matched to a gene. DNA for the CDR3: TGCGCCAGCGGACCTGGGACAGGCTCCTACAATGAGCAGTTCTTC. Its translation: CASGPGTGSYNEQFF.

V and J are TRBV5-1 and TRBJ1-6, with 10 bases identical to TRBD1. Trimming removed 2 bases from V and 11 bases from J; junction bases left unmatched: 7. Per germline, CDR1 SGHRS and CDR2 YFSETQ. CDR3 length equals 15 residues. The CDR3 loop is CASSFQDRGPTPLHF. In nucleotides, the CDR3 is TGCGCCAGCAGCTTCCAAGACAGGGGGCCAACACCCCTCCACTTT.

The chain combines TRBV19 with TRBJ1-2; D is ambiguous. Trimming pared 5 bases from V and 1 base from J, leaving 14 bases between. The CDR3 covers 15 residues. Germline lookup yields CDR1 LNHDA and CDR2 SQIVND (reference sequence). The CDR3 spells CASSSPGEHNYGYTF. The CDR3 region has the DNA TGTGCCAGTAGTTCCCCTGGGGAGCATAACTATGGCTACACCTTC.

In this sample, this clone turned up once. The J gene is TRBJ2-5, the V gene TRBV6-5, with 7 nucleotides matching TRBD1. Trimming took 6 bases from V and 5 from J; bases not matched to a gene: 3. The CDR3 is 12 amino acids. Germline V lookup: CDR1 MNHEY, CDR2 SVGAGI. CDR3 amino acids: CASRTGSETQYF. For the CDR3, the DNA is TGTGCCAGCAGGACAGGGTCCGAGACCCAGTACTTC.

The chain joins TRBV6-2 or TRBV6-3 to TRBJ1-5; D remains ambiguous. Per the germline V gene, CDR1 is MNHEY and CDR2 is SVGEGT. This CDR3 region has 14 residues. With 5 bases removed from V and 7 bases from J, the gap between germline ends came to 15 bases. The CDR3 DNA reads TGTGCCAGCAGTCCCTTGCTCGGGTTGCAGCCCCAGCATTTT. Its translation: CASSPLLGLQPQHF.

The CDR3 loop reads CASNSREVISGNTIYF. The CDR3 region has the DNA TGTGCCAGTAACTCCAGGGAGGTAATCTCTGGAAACACCATATATTTT. The rearrangement links TRBV19 to TRBJ1-3, with D possibly matching TRBD1 (5 bases). Germline V gives CDR1 LNHDA, CDR2 SQIVND (reference sequence). CDR3 length: 16 residues. V shed 7 bases and J shed 0 bases, with 16 bases lying between them.

CDR3 sequence: CASSRTGMEKLFF. CDR3 in DNA: TGCGCCAGCAGCAGGACAGGGATGGAAAAACTGTTTTTT. The gene calls are TRBV10-1 and TRBJ1-4; TRBD1 matches 8 bases. The germline CDR1 and CDR2 sequences are WNHNN and SYGVQD (reference sequence). Trimming at V came to 6 bases and at J to 8 bases, leaving 5 bases not matched to a gene. The CDR3 sequence is 13 residues long.

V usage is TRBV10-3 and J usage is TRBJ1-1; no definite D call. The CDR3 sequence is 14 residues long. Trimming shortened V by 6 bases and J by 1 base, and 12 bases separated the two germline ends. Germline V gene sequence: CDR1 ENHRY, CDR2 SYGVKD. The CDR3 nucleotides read TGTGCCATCAGCCCGTCTCGGGGGAACACTGAAGCTTTCTTT. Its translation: CAISPSRGNTEAFF.

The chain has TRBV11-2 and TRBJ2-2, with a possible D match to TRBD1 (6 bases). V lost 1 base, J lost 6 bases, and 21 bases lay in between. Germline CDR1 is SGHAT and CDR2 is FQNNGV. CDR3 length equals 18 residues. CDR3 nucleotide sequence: TGTGCCAGCAGCTTAGGGGGGTATGGGCAGGGGTTCGCCGGGGAGCTGTTTTTT. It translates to CASSLGGYGQGFAGELFF.

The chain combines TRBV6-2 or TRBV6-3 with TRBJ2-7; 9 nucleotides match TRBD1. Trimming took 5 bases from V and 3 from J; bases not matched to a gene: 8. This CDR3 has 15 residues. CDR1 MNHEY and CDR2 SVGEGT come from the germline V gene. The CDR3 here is CASSLARDRVYEQYF. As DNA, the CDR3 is TGTGCCAGCAGTCTGGCGCGGGACAGGGTCTACGAGCAGTACTTC.